This section outlines one T cell receptor beta chain sequence together with its context. The data belong to a study of blood T cell repertoires in COVID-19. The J segment lost 3 bases and the V segment lost 4 bases, leaving 11 bases of the junction unmatched. From germline, CDR1 is MNHNS and CDR2 SASEGT. This CDR3 is 16 amino acids long. Clones were sequenced by immunoSEQ multiplex PCR, and TCRdb holds only the in-frame ones, with some missing. The sample holds roughly 260,000 clones, about 80% seen once. The V gene is TRBV6-1, the J gene TRBJ2-7, with 8 bases lining up with TRBD1. This sequence originates from a woman between 40 and 50 years old who had been exposed to COVID-19. The sample comprised PBMCs or T cells enriched from blood (not recorded which). CDR3 region: CASSGRTGRPLYEQYF. The DNA of the CDR3 is TGTGCCAGCAGTGGGAGGACAGGGCGCCCTCTCTACGAGCAGTACTTC.